One sample yielded the 30 T cell receptor beta chains listed below, sequenced in a study of cytomegalovirus exposure and HLA in healthy donors. It was with 60 Vbeta and 13 Jbeta primers that the PCR ran. Measured with immunoSEQ multiplex PCR; TCRdb has only the in-frame clones, and not every one. The sample records roughly 98,000 clones, about two thirds being singletons. The material sequenced was PBMCs. These TCRs come from a woman aged 25-40 years in good health and CMV-seropositive.

The chain employs TRBV2 and TRBJ2-2; D is possibly TRBD1 (5 bases). Trimming shortened V by 10 bases and J by 2 bases, and 11 bases separated the two germline ends. CDR1 SNHLY and CDR2 FYNNEI come from the germline V gene. The CDR3 spans 13 residues. The CDR3 is CATRQTNTGELFF. CDR3 DNA: TGTGCCACGCGACAGACTAACACCGGGGAGCTGTTTTTT.

The gene calls are TRBV20-1 and TRBJ1-2; D ambiguous. This CDR3 has 11 amino acids. Trimming took 5 bases from V and 7 from J, leaving 11 bases between them. Germline V gene lookup returns CDR1 DFQATT and CDR2 SNEGSKA (reference sequence). Here the CDR3 DNA reads TGCAGTGCTCAAGGGAGTGGTGGCTACACCTTC. Amino acid sequence: CSAQGSGGYTF.

The genes are TRBV9 and TRBJ2-7; D gene ambiguous. This CDR3 comprises 14 residues. The V end lost 1 base, the J end lost 0 bases, and 8 bases lay between the germline ends. The germline V gene has CDR1 SGDLS and CDR2 YYNGEE. CDR3 sequence: CASSVTPVSYEQYF. The CDR3 DNA reads as TGTGCCAGCAGCGTAACGCCGGTCTCCTACGAGCAGTACTTC.

The chain recombines TRBV5-1 with TRBJ2-2, with TRBD2 matching 8 bases. CDR3 length: 14 residues. The trim removed 5 bases at V and 3 bases at J, leaving 3 bases unmatched. The germline V gene has CDR1 SGHRS and CDR2 YFSETQ. Here the CDR3 reads CASSSGGHTGELFF. As DNA, the CDR3 is TGCGCCAGCAGTTCGGGAGGGCACACCGGGGAGCTGTTTTTT.

This chain links TRBV7-2 with TRBJ1-5; unclear D gene. Trimming took 5 bases from V and 4 from J, leaving 9 bases between them. The CDR3 is 13 residues long. Germline CDR1 reads SGHTA; CDR2 reads FQGNSA. The CDR3 DNA is TGTGCCAGCAGCCCCTCAGTTAATCAGCCCCAGCATTTT. It encodes CASSPSVNQPQHF.

The chain carries TRBV9 and TRBJ1-1; TRBD1 is a possible D gene (6 bases). Trimming stripped 3 bases from V and 1 base from J, with 13 bases between. From germline, CDR1 is SGDLS and CDR2 YYNGEE. The CDR3 has 15 residues. The CDR3, as DNA: TGTGCCAGCAGCGAGGGGGGGCAGCAGAACACTGAAGCTTTCTTT. Amino acid sequence: CASSEGGQQNTEAFF.

V gene TRBV2 combines with J gene TRBJ2-1; 9 bases match TRBD2. The CDR3 length is 15 residues. The junction had 7 bases not matched to a gene; V was cut back by 2 bases and J by 8 bases. Germline V gives CDR1 SNHLY, CDR2 FYNNEI. CDR3 region: CASSEILRGGYEQFF. CDR3 bases: TGTGCCAGCAGTGAAATTTTGCGGGGGGGTTATGAGCAGTTCTTC.

This sequence joins TRBV5-4 and TRBJ2-7, with D maybe TRBD1 (6 bases). The V gene lost 4 bases and the J gene lost 6 bases, with 14 bases spanning the gap. Germline V gene sequence: CDR1 SGHNT, CDR2 YYREEE (reference sequence). The CDR3 extends over 13 amino acids. CDR3 in amino acids: CASSPIGGAEQYF. The CDR3 DNA sequence: TGTGCCAGCAGCCCAATTGGGGGCGCCGAGCAGTACTTC.

This clone occurred a few times. The V gene is TRBV20-1, the J gene TRBJ2-1; D is unclear. Germline-derived CDR1 and CDR2 are DFQATT and SNEGSKA (reference sequence). The CDR3 sequence is 11 residues long. Trimming left V 4 bases short and J 7 bases short, with 8 bases between. This chain's CDR3 is CSANSLNEQFF. CDR3 nucleotide sequence: TGCAGTGCTAACAGTCTGAATGAGCAGTTCTTC.

This clone showed up just a few times. The chain couples TRBV6-4 to TRBJ2-3; 8 bases line up with TRBD1. The CDR3 runs 15 residues. With V trimmed by 0 bases and J by 4 bases, 3 bases remained unmatched. CDR1 is MRHNA, CDR2 SNTAGT, per germline. CDR3 sequence: CASSDSTGAPDTQYF. DNA of the CDR3: TGTGCCAGCAGTGACTCGACAGGGGCACCAGATACGCAGTATTTT.

This clone was seen a handful of times. The V gene is TRBV5-5, the J gene TRBJ1-1, with D possibly matching TRBD1 (5 bases). Looked up from germline, CDR1 is SGHKS and CDR2 is YYEKEE (reference sequence). Trimming stripped 0 bases from V and 3 bases from J, with 21 bases between. The CDR3 totals 18 residues. The CDR3 nucleotides read TGTGCCAGCAGCTTGGCAGGCAGGCCGGTGGGGGGGGACACTGAAGCTTTCTTT. It specifies CASSLAGRPVGGDTEAFF.

This rearrangement joins TRBV7-6 to TRBJ2-7, with 9 positions matching TRBD2. The CDR3 is 15 amino acids. V lost 4 bases to trimming and J lost 2 bases; unmatched junction nucleotides: 6. Germline V gene lookup returns CDR1 SGHVS and CDR2 FNYEAQ. CDR3 bases: TGTGCCAGCAGCTCCCAGACTAGCGGCACCTACGAGCAGTACTTC. Translation gives CASSSQTSGTYEQYF.

In this sample, this clone turned up a few times. The chain joins TRBV9 to TRBJ2-2; D gene uncertain. V shed 0 bases and J shed 7 bases, with 7 bases lying between them. The CDR3 consists of 13 residues. The germline V gene encodes CDR1 SGDLS and CDR2 YYNGEE. The CDR3 DNA follows: TGTGCCAGCAGCGTAGATTGGAGCGGGGAGCTGTTTTTT. This gives the protein CASSVDWSGELFF. Full variable domain (rest looked up from reference TRBV9 and TRBJ2-2): DSGVTQTPKHLITATGQRVTLRCSPRSGDLSVYWYQQSLDQGLQFLIQYYNGEERAKGNILERFSAQQFPDLHSELNLSSLELGDSALYFCASSVDWSGELFFGEGSRLTVL.

This clone was observed a handful of times. This sequence joins TRBV30 and TRBJ2-5; 7 bases are a match to TRBD2. CDR1 and CDR2 from the germline V gene are GTSNPN and SVGIG (reference sequence). J lost 5 bases, V lost 0 bases, and 3 bases had no gene match. The CDR3 runs 13 residues. The CDR3 sequence is CAWSVGAGETQYF. CDR3 bases: TGTGCCTGGAGTGTGGGAGCGGGGGAGACCCAGTACTTC. Full variable domain (rest looked up from reference TRBV30 and TRBJ2-5): SQTIHQWPATLVQPVGSPLSLECTVEGTSNPNLYWYRQAAGRGLQLLFYSVGIGQISSEVPQNLSASRPQDRQFILSSKKLLLSDSGFYLCAWSVGAGETQYFGPGTRLLVL.

This clone was observed once. The V call is TRBV27, the J call TRBJ2-1, with 7 bases fitting TRBD1. Germline values: CDR1 MNHEY, CDR2 SMNVEV (reference sequence). The CDR3 runs to 16 residues. Germline trimming cut 4 bases from V and 6 bases from J; bases unmatched to any gene: 12. CDR3 sequence: CASSSRRVRTGNEQFF. The CDR3 DNA is TGTGCCAGCAGTTCACGTCGTGTCAGGACAGGCAATGAGCAGTTCTTC.

The V gene is TRBV2, the J gene TRBJ2-1; D is uncertain. Germline V gene data show CDR1 as SNHLY and CDR2 as FYNNEI. CDR3 length equals 12 residues. V lost 4 bases and J 8 bases, leaving 9 bases between the germline ends. This chain's CDR3 is CASSVLPHEQFF. CDR3 coding DNA: TGTGCCAGCAGTGTACTCCCCCATGAGCAGTTCTTC.

V and J are TRBV30 and TRBJ1-4; 10 bases are a match to TRBD1. V trimming: 3 bases; J trimming: 2 bases; junction bases outside the gene matches: 12. There are 18 residues in the CDR3. CDR1 and CDR2 from the germline V gene are GTSNPN and SVGIG (reference sequence). The CDR3, as DNA: TGTGCCTGGAGGGGAGACAGGGGGCAGTTTAGGACTAATGAAAAACTGTTTTTT. Translated: CAWRGDRGQFRTNEKLFF. The entire variable domain, with the rest obtained from reference TRBV30 and TRBJ1-4, is as follows: SQTIHQWPATLVQPVGSPLSLECTVEGTSNPNLYWYRQAAGRGLQLLFYSVGIGQISSEVPQNLSASRPQDRQFILSSKKLLLSDSGFYLCAWRGDRGQFRTNEKLFFGSGTQLSVL.

This chain joins TRBV30 and TRBJ1-2; 8 bases are shared with TRBD1. CDR1 GTSNPN and CDR2 SVGIG come from the germline V gene (reference sequence). J gave up 8 bases and V 0 bases, and 11 bases lay outside the gene matches. CDR3 length: 15 residues. The CDR3 nucleotides read TGTGCCTGGAGTGTACTCTGGCAGGGGGCTATGGGCTACACCTTC. This codes for CAWSVLWQGAMGYTF.

The chain has TRBV11-2 and TRBJ2-7; 12 bases fit TRBD2. Germline V gene sequence: CDR1 SGHAT, CDR2 FQNNGV. CDR3 size: 15 residues. V was pared by 5 bases and J by 3 bases, with 5 bases of the junction left unmatched. Here the CDR3 reads CASSPGTSGHYEQYF. In nucleotides, the CDR3 is TGTGCCAGCAGCCCAGGGACTAGCGGGCACTACGAGCAGTACTTC. The variable domain in full, with the rest retrieved from reference TRBV11-2 and TRBJ2-7, is EAGVAQSPRYKIIEKRQSVAFWCNPISGHATLYWYQQILGQGPKLLIQFQNNGVVDDSQLPKDRFSAERLKGVDSTLKIQPAKLEDSAVYLCASSPGTSGHYEQYFGPGTRLTVT.

This clone was observed once. The chain recombines TRBV4-3 with TRBJ1-2, with D unclear. The CDR3 has 15 amino acids. Germline values: CDR1 LGHNA, CDR2 YSLEER. Deletions cut 0 bases from V and 8 bases from J, with 16 bases between. As DNA, the CDR3 is TGCGCCAGCAGCCAAGAGGGTGGGAGAATAAGGGGCTACACCTTC. Translation gives CASSQEGGRIRGYTF.

The chain joins TRBV10-3 to TRBJ2-3; 13 nucleotides agree with TRBD2. V shed 10 bases and J 11 bases; nucleotides not matched to a gene: 24. The CDR3 extends over 18 amino acids. Germline CDR1 ENHRY, CDR2 SYGVKD. The CDR3 DNA is TGTGCCACCAGGGCCACCATCGGGACTAGCGGGGCCGAAGGGGAGCAGTATTTT. Protein: CATRATIGTSGAEGEQYF.

This clone was seen a handful of times. The V gene is TRBV5-6, the J gene TRBJ2-7; tentatively, D is TRBD2 (5 bases). The germline gives CDR1 SGHDT, CDR2 YYEEEE. The CDR3 runs 13 residues. The V end was cut by 0 bases, the J end by 4 bases, with 8 bases between. The CDR3 is CASSLVSGYEQYF. The CDR3 nucleotides are TGTGCCAGCAGCTTGGTCAGCGGTTACGAGCAGTACTTC.

This chain joins TRBV5-5 and TRBJ2-7, with TRBD2 matching 10 bases. The CDR3 loop spans 15 amino acids. The V gene end was trimmed by 0 bases and the J gene end by 2 bases; junction bases not matched to a gene: 2. Germline CDR1 reads SGHKS; CDR2 reads YYEKEE (reference sequence). The CDR3 loop is CASSLGLAGAYEQYF. Written as DNA, the CDR3 is TGTGCCAGCAGCTTGGGTCTAGCGGGGGCCTACGAGCAGTACTTC.

The chain employs TRBV6-5 and TRBJ2-1, with 12 positions matching TRBD2. Losses at the gene ends were 6 bases for V and 7 bases for J; bases not matched to a gene: 7. This CDR3 has 15 residues. CDR1 and CDR2 (germline): MNHEY, SVGAGI. The CDR3 DNA is TGTGCCAGCAGCGCCACTAGCGGGGGGAGGAATGAGCAGTTCTTC. This codes for CASSATSGGRNEQFF.

The chain is built from TRBV5-1 and TRBJ1-6; 9 positions match TRBD1. V gave up 1 base and J gave up 7 bases; unmatched junction bases: 9. The germline gives CDR1 SGHRS, CDR2 YFSETQ. The CDR3 is 17 amino acids. CDR3 sequence: CASSLFPSGTGNSPLHF. The CDR3 DNA follows: TGCGCCAGCAGCTTGTTTCCCTCCGGGACAGGGAATTCACCCCTCCACTTT.

The J gene is TRBJ2-2, the V gene TRBV6-1; D perhaps matches TRBD2 (6 bases). V was trimmed by 1 base and J by 7 bases, leaving 13 bases between them. Germline CDR1 and CDR2: MNHNS and SASEGT. The CDR3 runs to 15 residues. The CDR3 nucleotides read TGTGCCAGCAGTGAAGTCGGAGGGGCAATCGGGGAGCTGTTTTTT. Translation: CASSEVGGAIGELFF.

This clone was seen only a few times. This chain connects TRBV6-6 to TRBJ1-3; a possible D gene is TRBD1 (5 bases). The ends were cut back, 5 bases at V and 2 bases at J, with 13 bases in the middle. Germline CDR1 MNHNY, CDR2 SVGAGI (reference sequence). The CDR3 runs 15 residues. CDR3 coding DNA: TGTGCCAGCAGTGGGGACTTGAGCCCTGGAAACACCATATATTTT. Protein: CASSGDLSPGNTIYF.

The chain combines TRBV4-1 with TRBJ1-3; D could derive from TRBD1 or TRBD2 (5 bases each). The DNA matches TRBJ2-2 better at its end, which makes the J call doubtful. Looked up from germline, CDR1 is MGHRA and CDR2 is YSYEKL. This CDR3 has 15 residues. Here the CDR3 DNA reads TGCGCCAGCAGCCAAGATTGGGGGAGAGAGGGGGAGCTGTTTTTT. Translated: CASSQDWGREGELFF.

This clone was counted only a few times. At one boundary the junction diverges from the germline segment, which might be a read error. The chain has TRBV5-6 and TRBJ1-2; D possibly corresponds to TRBD1 (5 bases). Germline V gene data show CDR1 as SGHDT and CDR2 as YYEEEE. This CDR3 region has 13 residues. In nucleotides, the CDR3 is TGTGCCAGCAGCTTGGCGCAGGGCGGTGGCTACCCCTTC. Residues: CASSLAQGGGYPF. The full variable domain, rest sourced from reference TRBV5-6 and TRBJ1-2, is DAGVTQSPTHLIKTRGQQVTLRCSPKSGHDTVSWYQQALGQGPQFIFQYYEEEERQRGNFPDRFSGHQFPNYSSELNVNALLLGDSALYLCASSLAQGGGYPFGSGTRLTVV.

V is TRBV7-9 and J is TRBJ2-1; a possible D gene is TRBD2 (5 bases). In germline, CDR1 is SEHNR, CDR2 FQNEAQ (reference sequence). This CDR3 region has 12 residues. Trimming took off 10 bases at V and 6 bases at J, with 13 bases between the two ends. The CDR3 here is CATRGLGNEQFF. CDR3 in DNA: TGTGCCACCCGCGGGCTGGGCAATGAGCAGTTCTTC.